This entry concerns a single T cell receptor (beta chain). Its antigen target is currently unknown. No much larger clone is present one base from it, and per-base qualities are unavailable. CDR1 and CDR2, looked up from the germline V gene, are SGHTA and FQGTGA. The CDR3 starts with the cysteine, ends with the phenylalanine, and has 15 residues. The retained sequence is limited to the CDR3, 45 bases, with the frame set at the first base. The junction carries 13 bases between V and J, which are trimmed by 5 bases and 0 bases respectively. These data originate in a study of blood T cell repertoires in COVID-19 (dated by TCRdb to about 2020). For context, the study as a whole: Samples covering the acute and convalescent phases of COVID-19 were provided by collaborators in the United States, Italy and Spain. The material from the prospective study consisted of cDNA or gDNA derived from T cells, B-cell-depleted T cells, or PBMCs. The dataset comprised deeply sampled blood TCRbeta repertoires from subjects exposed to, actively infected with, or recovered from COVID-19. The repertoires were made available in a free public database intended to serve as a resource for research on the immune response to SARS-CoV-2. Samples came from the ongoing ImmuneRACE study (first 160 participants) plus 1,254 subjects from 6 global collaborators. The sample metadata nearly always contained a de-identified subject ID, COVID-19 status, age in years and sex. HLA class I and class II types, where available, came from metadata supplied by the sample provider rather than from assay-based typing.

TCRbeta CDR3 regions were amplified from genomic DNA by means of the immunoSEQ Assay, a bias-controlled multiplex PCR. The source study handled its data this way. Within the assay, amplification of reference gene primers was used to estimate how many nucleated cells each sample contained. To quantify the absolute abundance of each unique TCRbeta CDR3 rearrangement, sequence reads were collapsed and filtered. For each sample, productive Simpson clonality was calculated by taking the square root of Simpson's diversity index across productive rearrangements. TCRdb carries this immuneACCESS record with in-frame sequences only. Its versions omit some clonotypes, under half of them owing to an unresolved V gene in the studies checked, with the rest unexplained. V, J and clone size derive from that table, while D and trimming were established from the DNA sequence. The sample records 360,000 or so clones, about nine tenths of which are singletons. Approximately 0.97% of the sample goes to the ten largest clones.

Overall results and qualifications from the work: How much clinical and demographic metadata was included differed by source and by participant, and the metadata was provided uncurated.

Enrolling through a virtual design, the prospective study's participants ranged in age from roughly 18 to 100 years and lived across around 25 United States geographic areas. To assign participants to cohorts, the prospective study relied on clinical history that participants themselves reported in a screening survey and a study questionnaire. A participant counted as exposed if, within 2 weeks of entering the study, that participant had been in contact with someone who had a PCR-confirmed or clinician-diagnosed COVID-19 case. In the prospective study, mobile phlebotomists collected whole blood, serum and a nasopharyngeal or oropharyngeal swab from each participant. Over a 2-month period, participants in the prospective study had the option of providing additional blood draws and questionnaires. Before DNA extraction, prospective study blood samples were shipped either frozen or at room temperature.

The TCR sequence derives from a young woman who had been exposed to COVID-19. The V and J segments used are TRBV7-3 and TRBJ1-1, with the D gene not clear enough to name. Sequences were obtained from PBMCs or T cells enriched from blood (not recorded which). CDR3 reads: CASSARSTMNTEAFF. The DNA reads TGTGCCAGCAGCGCTCGGTCCACTATGAACACTGAAGCTTTCTTT.